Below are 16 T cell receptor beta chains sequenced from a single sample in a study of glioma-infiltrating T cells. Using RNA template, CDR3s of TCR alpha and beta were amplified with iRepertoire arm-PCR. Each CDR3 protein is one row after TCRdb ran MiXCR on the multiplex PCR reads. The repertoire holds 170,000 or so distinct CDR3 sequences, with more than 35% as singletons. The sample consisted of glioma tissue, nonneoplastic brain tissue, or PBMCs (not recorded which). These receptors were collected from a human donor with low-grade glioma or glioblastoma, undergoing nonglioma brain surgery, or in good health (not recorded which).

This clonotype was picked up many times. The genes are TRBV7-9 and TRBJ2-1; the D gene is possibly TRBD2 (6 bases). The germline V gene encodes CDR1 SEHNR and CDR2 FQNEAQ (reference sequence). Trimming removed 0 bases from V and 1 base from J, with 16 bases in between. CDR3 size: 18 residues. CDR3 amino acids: CASSLAVGGLGSYNEQFF. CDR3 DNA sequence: TGTGCCAGCAGCTTAGCCGTGGGGGGTTTGGGATCCTACAATGAGCAGTTCTTC.

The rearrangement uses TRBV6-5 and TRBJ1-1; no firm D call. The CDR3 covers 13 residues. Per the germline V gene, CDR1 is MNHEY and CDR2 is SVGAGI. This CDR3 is CVISGLPDTEAFF. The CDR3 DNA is TGTGTTATCAGTGGTCTCCCGGACACTGAAGCTTTCTTT.

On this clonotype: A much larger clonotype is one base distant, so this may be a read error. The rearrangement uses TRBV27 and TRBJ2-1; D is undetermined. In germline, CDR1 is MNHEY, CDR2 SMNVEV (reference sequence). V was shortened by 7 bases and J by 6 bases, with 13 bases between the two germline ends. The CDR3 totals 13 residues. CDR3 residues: CASIPSGGNEQFF. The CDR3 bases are TGTGCCAGCATCCCGTCCGGCGGCAATGAGCAGTTCTTC.

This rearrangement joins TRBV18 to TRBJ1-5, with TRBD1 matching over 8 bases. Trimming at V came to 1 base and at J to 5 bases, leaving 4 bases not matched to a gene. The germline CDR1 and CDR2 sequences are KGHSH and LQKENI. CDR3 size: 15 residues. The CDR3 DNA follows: TGTGCCAGCTCACCACTCAGGGGGCGGGATCAGCCCCAGCATTTT. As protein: CASSPLRGRDQPQHF.

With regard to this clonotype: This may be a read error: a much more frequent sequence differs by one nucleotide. The CDR3 spells CASSRYTTPENQYF. DNA of the CDR3: TGTGCCAGCAGCCGATACACCACCCCAGAGAACCAGTACTTC. The V gene is TRBV6-2 or TRBV6-3, the J gene TRBJ2-5; no clear D. CDR3 size: 14 residues. Germline V gene lookup returns CDR1 MNHEY and CDR2 SVGEGT.

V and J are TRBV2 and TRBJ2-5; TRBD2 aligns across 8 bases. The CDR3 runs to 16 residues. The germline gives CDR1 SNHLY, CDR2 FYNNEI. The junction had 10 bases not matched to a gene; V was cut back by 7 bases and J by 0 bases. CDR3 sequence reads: CASTPPFGRDQETQYF. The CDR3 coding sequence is TGTGCCAGCACTCCGCCTTTCGGGAGGGACCAAGAGACCCAGTACTTC.

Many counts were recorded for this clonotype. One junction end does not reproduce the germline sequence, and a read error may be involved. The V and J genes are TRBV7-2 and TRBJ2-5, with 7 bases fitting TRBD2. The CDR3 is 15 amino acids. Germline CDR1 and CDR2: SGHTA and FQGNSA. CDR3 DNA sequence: TGTGCCAGCAGCTTAGTGTGGGGCGGGGGAGAGACCCAGGACTTC. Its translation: CASSLVWGGGETQDF.

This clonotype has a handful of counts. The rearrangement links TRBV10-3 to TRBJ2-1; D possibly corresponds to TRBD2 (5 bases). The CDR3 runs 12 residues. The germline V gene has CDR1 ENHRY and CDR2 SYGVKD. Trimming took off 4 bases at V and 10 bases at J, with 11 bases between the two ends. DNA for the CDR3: TGTGCCATCAGTGGGTCGGACTCCGAGCAGTTCTTC. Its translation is CAISGSDSEQFF.

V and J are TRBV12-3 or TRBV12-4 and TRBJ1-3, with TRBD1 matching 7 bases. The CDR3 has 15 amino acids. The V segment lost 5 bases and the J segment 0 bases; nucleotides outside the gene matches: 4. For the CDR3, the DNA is TGTGCCAGCAGTGAGGGACAGCTCTCTGGAAACACCATATATTTT. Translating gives CASSEGQLSGNTIYF.

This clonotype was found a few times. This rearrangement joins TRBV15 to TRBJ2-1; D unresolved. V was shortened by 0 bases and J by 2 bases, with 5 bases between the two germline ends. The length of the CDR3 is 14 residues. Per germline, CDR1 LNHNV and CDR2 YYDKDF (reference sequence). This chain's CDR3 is CATSREGTYNEQFF. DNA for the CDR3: TGTGCCACCAGCAGAGAAGGAACCTACAATGAGCAGTTCTTC. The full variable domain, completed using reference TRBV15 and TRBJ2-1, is DAMVIQNPRYQVTQFGKPVTLSCSQTLNHNVMYWYQQKSSQAPKLLFHYYDKDFNNEADTPDNFQSRRPNTSFCFLDIRSPGLGDTAMYLCATSREGTYNEQFFGPGTRLTVL.

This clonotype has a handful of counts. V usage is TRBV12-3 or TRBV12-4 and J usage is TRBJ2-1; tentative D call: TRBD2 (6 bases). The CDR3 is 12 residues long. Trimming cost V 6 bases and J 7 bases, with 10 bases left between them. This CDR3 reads CASRISGNEQFF. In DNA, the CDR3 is TGTGCCAGCAGGATTAGCGGAAATGAGCAGTTCTTC.

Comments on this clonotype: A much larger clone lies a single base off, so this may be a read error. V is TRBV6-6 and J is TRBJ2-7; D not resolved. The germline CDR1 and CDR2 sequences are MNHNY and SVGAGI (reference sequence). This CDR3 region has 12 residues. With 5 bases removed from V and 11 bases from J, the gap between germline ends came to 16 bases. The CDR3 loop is CASSTEEEREYF. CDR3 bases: TGTGCCAGCAGTACTGAGGAAGAACGTGAGTACTTC.

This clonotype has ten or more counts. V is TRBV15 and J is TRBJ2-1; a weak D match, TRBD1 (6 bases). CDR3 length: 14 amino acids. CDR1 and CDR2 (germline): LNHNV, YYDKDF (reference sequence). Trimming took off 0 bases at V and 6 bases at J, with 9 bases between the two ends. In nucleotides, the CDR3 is TGTGCCACCAGCAGAGATAGGACAGTCAATGAGCAGTTCTTC. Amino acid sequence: CATSRDRTVNEQFF. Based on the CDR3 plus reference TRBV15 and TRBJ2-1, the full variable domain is DAMVIQNPRYQVTQFGKPVTLSCSQTLNHNVMYWYQQKSSQAPKLLFHYYDKDFNNEADTPDNFQSRRPNTSFCFLDIRSPGLGDTAMYLCATSRDRTVNEQFFGPGTRLTVL.

CDR3 in amino acids: CSAEKGTSGIREQYF. The CDR3 region has the DNA TGCAGTGCTGAAAAAGGGACTAGCGGGATACGCGAGCAGTACTTC. This chain uses TRBV20-1 with TRBJ2-7, with 13 nucleotides matching TRBD2. V shed 5 bases and J 6 bases; nucleotides not matched to a gene: 10. Germline values: CDR1 DFQATT, CDR2 SNEGSKA (reference sequence). The CDR3 has 15 amino acids.

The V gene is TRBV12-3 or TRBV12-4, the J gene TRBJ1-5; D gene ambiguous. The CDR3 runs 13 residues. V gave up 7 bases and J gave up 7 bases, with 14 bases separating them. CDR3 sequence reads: CASTLALRQPQHF. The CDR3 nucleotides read TGTGCCAGCACCCTTGCATTGAGACAGCCCCAGCATTTT.

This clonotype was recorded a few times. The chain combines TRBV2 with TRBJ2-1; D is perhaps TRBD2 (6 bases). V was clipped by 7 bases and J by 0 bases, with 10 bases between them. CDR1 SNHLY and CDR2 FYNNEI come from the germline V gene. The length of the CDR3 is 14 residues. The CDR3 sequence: CASIRGSSYNEQFF. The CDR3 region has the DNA TGTGCCAGCATCCGGGGGAGCTCCTACAATGAGCAGTTCTTC.